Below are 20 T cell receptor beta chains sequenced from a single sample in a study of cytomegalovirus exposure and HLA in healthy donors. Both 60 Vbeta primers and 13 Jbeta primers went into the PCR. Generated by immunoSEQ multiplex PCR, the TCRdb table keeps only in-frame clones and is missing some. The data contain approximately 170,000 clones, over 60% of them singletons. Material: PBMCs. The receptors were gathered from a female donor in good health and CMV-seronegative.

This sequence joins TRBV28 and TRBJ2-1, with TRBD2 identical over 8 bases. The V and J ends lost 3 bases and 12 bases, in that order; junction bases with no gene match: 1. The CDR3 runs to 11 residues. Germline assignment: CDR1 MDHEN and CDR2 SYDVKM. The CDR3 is CASSFRGGQFF. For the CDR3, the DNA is TGTGCCAGCAGTTTTCGGGGGGGGCAGTTCTTC. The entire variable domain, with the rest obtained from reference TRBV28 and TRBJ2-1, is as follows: DVKVTQSSRYLVKRTGEKVFLECVQDMDHENMFWYRQDPGLGLRLIYFSYDVKMKEKGDIPEGYSVSREKKERFSLILESASTNQTSMYLCASSFRGGQFFGPGTRLTVL.

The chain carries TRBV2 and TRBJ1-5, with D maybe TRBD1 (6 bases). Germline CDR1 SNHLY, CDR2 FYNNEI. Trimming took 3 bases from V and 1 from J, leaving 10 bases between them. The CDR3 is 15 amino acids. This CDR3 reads CASSEQGMSNQPQHF. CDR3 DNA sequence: TGTGCCAGCAGTGAGCAGGGGATGAGCAATCAGCCCCAGCATTTT.

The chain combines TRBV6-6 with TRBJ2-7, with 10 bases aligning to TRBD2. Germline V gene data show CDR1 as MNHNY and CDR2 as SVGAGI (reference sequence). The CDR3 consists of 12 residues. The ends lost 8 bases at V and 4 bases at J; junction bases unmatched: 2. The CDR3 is CASSSGSYEQYF. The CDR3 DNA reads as TGTGCCAGCTCTAGCGGGAGTTACGAGCAGTACTTC.

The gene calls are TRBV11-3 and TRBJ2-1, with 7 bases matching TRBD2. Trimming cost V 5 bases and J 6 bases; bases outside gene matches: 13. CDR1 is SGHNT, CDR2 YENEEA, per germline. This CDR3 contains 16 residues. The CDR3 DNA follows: TGTGCCAGCAGCCGTACGGCGGCTAGCGGTAGCAATGAGCAGTTCTTC. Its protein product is CASSRTAASGSNEQFF.

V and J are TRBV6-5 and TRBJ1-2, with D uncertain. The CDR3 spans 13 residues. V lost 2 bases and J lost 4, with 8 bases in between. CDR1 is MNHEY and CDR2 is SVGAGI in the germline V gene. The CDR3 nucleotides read TGTGCCAGCAGTTACGGGAGTATCTATGGCTACACCTTC. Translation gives CASSYGSIYGYTF.

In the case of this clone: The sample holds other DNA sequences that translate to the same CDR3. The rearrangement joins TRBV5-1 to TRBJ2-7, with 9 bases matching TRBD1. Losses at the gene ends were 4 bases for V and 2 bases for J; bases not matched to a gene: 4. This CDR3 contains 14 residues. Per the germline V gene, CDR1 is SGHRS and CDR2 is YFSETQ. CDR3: CASSPGTGPYEQYF. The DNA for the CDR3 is TGCGCCAGCAGCCCCGGGACAGGGCCCTACGAGCAGTACTTC.

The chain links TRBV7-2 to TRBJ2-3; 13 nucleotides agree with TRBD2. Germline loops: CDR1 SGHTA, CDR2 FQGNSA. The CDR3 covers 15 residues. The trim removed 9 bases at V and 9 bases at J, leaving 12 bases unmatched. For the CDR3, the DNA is TGTGCCAGTCAACTTTTTAGGACTAGCGGGGGCACGCAGTATTTT. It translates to CASQLFRTSGGTQYF.

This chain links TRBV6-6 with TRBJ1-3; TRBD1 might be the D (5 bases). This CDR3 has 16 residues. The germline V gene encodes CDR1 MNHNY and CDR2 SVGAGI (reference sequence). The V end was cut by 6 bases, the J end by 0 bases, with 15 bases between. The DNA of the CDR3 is TGTGCCAGCAGCAGCGACAGCCCTCTCTCTGGAAACACCATATATTTT. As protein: CASSSDSPLSGNTIYF.

Here the CDR3 reads CASSPSGMNTEAFF. The CDR3 nucleotides are TGTGCCAGCTCACCGTCAGGGATGAACACTGAAGCTTTCTTT. V is TRBV18 and J is TRBJ1-1, with D possibly being TRBD1 (5 bases). The length of the CDR3 is 14 residues. Trimming removed 3 bases at V and 0 bases at J, with 8 bases between. Germline CDR1 is KGHSH and CDR2 is LQKENI.

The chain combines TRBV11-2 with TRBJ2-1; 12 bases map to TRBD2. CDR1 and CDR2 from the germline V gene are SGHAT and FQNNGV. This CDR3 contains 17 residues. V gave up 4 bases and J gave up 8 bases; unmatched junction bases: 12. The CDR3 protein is CASSSHLAGGPIYEQFF. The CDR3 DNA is TGTGCCAGCAGCTCCCACCTAGCGGGGGGGCCTATATATGAGCAGTTCTTC.

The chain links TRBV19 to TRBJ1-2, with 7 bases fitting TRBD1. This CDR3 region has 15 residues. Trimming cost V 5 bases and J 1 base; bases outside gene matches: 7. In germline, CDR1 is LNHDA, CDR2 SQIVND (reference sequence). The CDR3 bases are TGTGCCAGTAGTCTCGGGACAGCAAGTAACTATGGCTACACCTTC. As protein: CASSLGTASNYGYTF.

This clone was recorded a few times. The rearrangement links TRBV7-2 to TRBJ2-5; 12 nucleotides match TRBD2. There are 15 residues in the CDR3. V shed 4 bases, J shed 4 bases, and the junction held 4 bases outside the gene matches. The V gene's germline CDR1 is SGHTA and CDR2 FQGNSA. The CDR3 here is CASSSSSGGAETQYF. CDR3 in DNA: TGTGCCAGCAGCTCGTCTAGCGGGGGGGCAGAGACCCAGTACTTC. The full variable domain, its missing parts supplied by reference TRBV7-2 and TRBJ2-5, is GAGVSQSPSNKVTEKGKDVELRCDPISGHTALYWYRQSLGQGLEFLIYFQGNSAPDKSGLPSDRFSAERTGGSVSTLTIQRTQQEDSAVYLCASSSSSGGAETQYFGPGTRLLVL.

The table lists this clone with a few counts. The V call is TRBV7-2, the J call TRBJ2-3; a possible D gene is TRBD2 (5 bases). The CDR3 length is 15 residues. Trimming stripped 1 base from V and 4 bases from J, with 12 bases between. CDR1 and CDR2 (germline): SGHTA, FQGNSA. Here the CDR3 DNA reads TGTGCCAGCAGCTTAGATCTCTTGGAGGCAGATACGCAGTATTTT. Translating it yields CASSLDLLEADTQYF.

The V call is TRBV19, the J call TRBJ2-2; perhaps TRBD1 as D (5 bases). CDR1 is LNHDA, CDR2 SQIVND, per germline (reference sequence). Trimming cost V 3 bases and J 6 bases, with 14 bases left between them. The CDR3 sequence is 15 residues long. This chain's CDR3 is CASSIGWGFAGELFF. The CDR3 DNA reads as TGTGCCAGTAGTATTGGCTGGGGCTTCGCCGGGGAGCTGTTTTTT.

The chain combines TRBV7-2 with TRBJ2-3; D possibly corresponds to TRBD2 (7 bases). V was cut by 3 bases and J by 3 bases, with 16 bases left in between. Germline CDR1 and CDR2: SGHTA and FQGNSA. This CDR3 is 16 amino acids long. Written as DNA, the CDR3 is TGTGCCAGCAGCTTGTTCGTCGGGGGGCCAACAGATACGCAGTATTTT. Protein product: CASSLFVGGPTDTQYF.

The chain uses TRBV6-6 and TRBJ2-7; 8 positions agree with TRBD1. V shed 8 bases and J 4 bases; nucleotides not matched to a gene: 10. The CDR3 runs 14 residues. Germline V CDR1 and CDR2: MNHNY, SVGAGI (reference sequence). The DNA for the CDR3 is TGTGCCAGCCAAGATTCAGGGGACAGGTACGAGCAGTACTTC. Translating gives CASQDSGDRYEQYF.

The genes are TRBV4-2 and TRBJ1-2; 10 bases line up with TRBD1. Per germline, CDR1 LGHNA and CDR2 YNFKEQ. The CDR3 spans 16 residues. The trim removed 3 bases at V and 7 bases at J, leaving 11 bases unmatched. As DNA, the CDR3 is TGTGCCAGCAGCCATACTGTGGACAGGGGGAAGAGTGGCTACACCTTC. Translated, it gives CASSHTVDRGKSGYTF.

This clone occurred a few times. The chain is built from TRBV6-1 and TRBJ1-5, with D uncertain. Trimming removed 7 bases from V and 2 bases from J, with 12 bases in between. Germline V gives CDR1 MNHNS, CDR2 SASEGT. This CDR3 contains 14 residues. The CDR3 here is CASMSGSGNQPQHF. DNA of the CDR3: TGTGCCAGCATGAGCGGATCTGGCAATCAGCCCCAGCATTTT.

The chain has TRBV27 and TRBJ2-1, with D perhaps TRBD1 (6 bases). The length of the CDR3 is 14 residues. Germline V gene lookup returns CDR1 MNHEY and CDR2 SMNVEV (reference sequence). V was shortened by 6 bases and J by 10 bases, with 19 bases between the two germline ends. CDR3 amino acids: CASRNRGGSYEQFF. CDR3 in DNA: TGTGCCAGCAGGAACCGAGGGGGTTCGTACGAGCAGTTCTTC.

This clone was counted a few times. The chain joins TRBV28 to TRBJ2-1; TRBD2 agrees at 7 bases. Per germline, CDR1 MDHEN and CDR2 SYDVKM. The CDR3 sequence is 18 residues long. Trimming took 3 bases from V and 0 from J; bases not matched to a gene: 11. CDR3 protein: CASSFVLAVPGSYNEQFF. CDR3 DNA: TGTGCCAGCAGTTTTGTCCTAGCGGTCCCAGGCTCCTACAATGAGCAGTTCTTC.